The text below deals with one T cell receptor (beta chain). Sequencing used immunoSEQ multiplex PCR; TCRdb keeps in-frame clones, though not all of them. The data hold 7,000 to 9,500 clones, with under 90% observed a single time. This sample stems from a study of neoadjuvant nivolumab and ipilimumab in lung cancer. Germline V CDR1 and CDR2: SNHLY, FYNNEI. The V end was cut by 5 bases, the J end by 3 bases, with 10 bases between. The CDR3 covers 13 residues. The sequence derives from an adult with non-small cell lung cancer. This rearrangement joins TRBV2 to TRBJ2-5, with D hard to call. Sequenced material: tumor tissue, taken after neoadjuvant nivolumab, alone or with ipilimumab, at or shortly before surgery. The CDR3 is CASSWWGEETQYF. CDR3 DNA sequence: TGTGCCAGCAGTTGGTGGGGTGAAGAGACCCAGTACTTC.